The present T cell receptor (beta chain) was sequenced within a study of blood T cell repertoires in COVID-19. In the study overall: Sites across the United States, Italy and Spain contributed samples from acute and convalescent COVID-19. Sample material is recorded as cDNA or gDNA derived from T cells, B-cell-depleted T cells, or PBMCs.

The CDR3 is made up of 14 amino acids. V lost 0 bases, J lost 6 bases, and 9 bases lay in between. Germline CDR1 is LGHDT and CDR2 is YNNKEL (reference sequence). In the authors' methods: Amplification of reference gene primers provided the estimated nucleated cell counts. Using immunoSEQ multiplex PCR, the repertoire was profiled, and TCRdb retains in-frame clones only, with some absent. The V and J calls and clone size are taken from that table; D and trimming were inferred from the DNA. The sample yields some 180,000 clones, around 80% seen once. The sample taken for sequencing was peripheral blood. This TCR came from a man in his sixties with acute or convalescent COVID-19. This chain joins TRBV3-1 (or the pseudogene TRBV3-2) and TRBJ2-4; the D is unclear. The CDR3 sequence: CASSQERLANIQYF. The CDR3 DNA reads as TGTGCCAGCAGCCAAGAGAGGTTGGCAAACATTCAGTACTTC.